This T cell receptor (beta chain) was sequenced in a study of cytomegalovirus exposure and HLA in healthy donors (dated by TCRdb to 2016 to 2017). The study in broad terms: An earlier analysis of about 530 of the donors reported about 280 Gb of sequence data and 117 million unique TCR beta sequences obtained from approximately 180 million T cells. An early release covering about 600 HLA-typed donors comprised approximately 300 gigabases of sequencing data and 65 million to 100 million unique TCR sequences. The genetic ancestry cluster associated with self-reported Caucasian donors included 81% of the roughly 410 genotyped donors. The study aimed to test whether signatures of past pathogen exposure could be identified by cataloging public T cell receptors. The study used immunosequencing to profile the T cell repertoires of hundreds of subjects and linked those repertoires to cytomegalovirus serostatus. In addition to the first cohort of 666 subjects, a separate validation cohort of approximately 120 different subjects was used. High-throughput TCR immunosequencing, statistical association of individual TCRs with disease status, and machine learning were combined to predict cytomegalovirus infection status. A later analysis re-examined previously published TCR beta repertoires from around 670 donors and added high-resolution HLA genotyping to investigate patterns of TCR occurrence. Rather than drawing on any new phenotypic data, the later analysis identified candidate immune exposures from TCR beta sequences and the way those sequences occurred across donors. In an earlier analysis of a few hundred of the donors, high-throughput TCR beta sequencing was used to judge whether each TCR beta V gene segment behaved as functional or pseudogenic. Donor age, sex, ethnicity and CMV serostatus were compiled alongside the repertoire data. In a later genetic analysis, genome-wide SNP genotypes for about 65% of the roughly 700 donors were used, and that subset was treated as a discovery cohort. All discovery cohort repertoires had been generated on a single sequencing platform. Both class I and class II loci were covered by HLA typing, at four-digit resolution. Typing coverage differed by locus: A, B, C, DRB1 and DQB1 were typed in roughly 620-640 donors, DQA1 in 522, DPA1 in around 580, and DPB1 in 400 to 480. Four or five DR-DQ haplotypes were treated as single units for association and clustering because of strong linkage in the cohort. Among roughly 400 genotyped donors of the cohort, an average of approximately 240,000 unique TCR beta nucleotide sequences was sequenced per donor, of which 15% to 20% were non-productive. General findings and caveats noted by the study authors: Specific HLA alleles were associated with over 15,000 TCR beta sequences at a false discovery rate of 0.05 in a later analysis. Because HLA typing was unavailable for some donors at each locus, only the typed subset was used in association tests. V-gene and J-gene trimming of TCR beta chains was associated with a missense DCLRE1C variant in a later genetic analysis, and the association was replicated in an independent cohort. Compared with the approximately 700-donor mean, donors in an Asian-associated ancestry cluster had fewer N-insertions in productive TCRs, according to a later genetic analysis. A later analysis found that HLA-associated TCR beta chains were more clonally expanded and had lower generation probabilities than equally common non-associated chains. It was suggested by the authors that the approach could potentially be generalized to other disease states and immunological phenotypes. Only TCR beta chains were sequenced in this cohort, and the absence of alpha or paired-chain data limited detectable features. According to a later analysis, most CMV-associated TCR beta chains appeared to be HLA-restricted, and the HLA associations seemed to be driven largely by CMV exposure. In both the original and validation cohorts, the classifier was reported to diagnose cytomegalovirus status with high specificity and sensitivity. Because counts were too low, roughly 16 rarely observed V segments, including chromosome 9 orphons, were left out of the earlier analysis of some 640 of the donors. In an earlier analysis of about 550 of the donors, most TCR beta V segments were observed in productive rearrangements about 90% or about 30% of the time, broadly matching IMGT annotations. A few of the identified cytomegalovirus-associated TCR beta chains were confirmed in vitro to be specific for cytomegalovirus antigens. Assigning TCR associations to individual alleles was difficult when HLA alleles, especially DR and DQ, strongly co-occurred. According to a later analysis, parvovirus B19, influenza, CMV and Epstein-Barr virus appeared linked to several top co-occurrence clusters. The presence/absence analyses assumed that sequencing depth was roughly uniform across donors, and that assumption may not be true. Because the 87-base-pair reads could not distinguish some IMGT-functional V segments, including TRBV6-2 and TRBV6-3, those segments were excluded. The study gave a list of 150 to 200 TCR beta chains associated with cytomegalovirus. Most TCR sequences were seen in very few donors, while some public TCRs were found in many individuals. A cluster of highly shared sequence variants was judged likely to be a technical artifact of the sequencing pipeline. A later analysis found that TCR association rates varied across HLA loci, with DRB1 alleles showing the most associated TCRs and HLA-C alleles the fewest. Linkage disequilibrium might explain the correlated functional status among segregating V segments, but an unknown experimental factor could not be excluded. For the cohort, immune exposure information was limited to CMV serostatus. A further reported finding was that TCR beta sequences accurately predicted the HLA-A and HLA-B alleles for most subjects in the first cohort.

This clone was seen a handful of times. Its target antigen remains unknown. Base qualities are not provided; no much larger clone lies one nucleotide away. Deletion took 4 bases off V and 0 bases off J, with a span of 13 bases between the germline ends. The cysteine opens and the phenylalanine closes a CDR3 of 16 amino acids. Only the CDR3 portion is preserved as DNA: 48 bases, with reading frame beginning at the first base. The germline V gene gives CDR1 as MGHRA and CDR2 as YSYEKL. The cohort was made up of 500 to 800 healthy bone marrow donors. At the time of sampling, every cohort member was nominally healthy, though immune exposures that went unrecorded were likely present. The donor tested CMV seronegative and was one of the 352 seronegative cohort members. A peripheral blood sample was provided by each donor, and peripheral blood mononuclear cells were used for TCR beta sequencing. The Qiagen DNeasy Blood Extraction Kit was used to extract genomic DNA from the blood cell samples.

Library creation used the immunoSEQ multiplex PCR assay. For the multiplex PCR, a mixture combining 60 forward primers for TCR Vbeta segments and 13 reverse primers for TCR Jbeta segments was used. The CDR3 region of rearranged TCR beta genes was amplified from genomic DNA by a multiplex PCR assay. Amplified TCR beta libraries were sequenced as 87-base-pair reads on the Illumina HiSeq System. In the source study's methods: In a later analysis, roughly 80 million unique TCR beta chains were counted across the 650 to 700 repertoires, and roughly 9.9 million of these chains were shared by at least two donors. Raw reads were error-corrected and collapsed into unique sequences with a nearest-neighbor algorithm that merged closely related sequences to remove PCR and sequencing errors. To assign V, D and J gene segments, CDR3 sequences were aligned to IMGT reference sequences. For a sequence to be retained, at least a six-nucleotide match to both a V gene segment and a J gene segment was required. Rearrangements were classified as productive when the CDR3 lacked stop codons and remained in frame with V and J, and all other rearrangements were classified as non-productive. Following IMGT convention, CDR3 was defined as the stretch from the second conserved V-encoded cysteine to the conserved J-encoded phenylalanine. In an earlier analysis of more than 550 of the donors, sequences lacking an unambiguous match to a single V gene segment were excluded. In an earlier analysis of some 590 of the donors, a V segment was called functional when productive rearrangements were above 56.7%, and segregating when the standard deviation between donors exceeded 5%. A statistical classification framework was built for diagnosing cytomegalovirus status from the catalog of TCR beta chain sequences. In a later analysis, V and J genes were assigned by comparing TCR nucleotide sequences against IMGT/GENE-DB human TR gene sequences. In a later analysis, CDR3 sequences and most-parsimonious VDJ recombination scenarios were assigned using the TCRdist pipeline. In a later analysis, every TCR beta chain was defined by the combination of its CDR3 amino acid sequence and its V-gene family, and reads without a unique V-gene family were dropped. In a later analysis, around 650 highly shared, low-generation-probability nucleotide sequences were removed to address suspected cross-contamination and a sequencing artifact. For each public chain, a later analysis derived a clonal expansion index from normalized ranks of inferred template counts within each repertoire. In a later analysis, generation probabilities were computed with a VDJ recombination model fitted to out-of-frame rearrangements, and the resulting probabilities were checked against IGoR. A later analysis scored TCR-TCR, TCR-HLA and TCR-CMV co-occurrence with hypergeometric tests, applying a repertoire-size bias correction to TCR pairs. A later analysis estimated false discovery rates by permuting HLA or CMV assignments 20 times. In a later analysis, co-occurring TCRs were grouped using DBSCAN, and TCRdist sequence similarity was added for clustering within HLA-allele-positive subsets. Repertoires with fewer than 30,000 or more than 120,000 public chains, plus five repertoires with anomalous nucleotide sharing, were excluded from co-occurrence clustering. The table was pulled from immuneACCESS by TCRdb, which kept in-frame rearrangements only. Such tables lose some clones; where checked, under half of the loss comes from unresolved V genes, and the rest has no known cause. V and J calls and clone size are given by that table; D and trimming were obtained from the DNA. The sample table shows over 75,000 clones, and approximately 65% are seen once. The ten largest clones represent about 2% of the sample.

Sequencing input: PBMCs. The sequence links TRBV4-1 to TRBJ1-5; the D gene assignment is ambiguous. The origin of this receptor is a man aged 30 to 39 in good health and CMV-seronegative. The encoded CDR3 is CASSLRIQFSNQPQHF. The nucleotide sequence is TGCGCCAGCAGCCTGCGGATCCAATTTAGCAATCAGCCCCAGCATTTT.